This TCR delta chain was identified during a study of gamma-delta chains in newborns, infants, children. The ends lost 3 bases at V and 0 bases at J; junction bases unmatched: 15. This CDR3 comprises 18 residues. Germline V CDR1 and CDR2: GEAIGNYY, EKD. The sample holds a few counts of this clone. A far larger clone is one nucleotide away, so this likely arose from a read error. TCRdb re-called the reads through CATT. Found here are more than 3,000 delta-chain clones, roughly 3.9% of them singletons; the top ten hold roughly 5.9%. This receptor was identified in a child who was a newborn, infant or young child, either healthy, febrile or measles-vaccinated (not recorded which). The chain has TRDV2 and TRDJ1; TRDD3 agrees at 7 bases. The sequenced sample was blood. The DNA of the CDR3 is TGTGCCTGTGACCCGATACTGGGGTCGAACCATCACACCGATAAACTCATCTTT. Residues: CACDPILGSNHHTDKLIF.